This TCR beta chain is drawn from a study of regulatory T cells in long-lasting Graves disease. This CDR3 is built from 17 residues. The J segment lost 2 bases and the V segment lost 5 bases, leaving 7 bases of the junction unmatched. Germline V gene data show CDR1 as LNHDA and CDR2 as SQIVND (reference sequence). Time point: persistent/refractory GD, antithyroid drugs over 5 years with positive TRAb. Construction of the TCR library relied on RNA isolated from PBMCs. Through Arm-PCR of CDR3 regions and iRepertoire HTBI primers, TCR beta libraries were built. TCRdb recomputed calls from the multiplex PCR reads with MiXCR, one row per CDR3 protein. The table lists 600,000 to 850,000 distinct CDR3 sequences, 30% of them singletons, with 42% in the top ten.

The sequencing used peripheral blood mononuclear cells (PBMCs), collected when the disease was refractory, from a patient treated with antithyroid drugs. The receptor was isolated from a female donor with Graves disease. The V and J genes are TRBV19 and TRBJ2-2, with 11 bases matching TRBD2. The CDR3 DNA is TGTGCCAGTAGTCCGCTAGCGGGAGGACCCAACACCGGGGAGCTGTTTTTT. Its translation is CASSPLAGGPNTGELFF.